This T cell receptor beta chain was obtained from a study of OX40 agonist ivuxolimab in advanced cancers. Background for the entire study: Ivuxolimab was an agonistic, fully human IgG2 monoclonal antibody directed against OX40 (CD134), a costimulatory receptor. The purpose of peripheral TCRbeta sequencing was to test whether ivuxolimab changed TCR sequence diversity and led to clonal T-cell expansion. Intravenous ivuxolimab was administered to patients every 2 weeks at six dose levels: 0.01, 0.1, 0.3, 1.5, 3 and 10 mg/kg. Patients were allowed to have had prior anti-PD-1, anti-PD-L1 or anti-CTLA-4 therapy, and 30% to 40% of the dose-escalation patients had been treated with checkpoint inhibitors. The paper covers the monotherapy dose-escalation part of the phase I ivuxolimab trial, which included N of about 50 patients. Partial responses occurred in three dose-escalation patients, of whom one had hepatocellular carcinoma and two had cutaneous melanoma. In the dose-escalation cohort, more than 75% of patients were male, and the mean age was approximately 64 years, with a range of roughly 23 to 85. Of the roughly 54 dose-escalation patients, hepatocellular carcinoma was present in approximately 20, melanoma in around 15, renal cell carcinoma in 9 and head and neck cancer in 9.

Broad study findings and their caveats: At doses of 0.1 to 3.0 mg/kg, clonal expansion of both CD4+ and CD8+ blood T cells was observed from baseline to week 6. After ivuxolimab, CD8+ T cells had more expanded clones than CD4+ T cells on average. Low levels of normalized T-cell clonal expansion were also seen in some nonresponding patients. Partial responders in the 0.1-3.0 mg/kg groups had among the lowest normalized peripheral clonal expansion, especially among CD8+ T cells. Which antigens the clonally expanded peripheral T cells were specific for was not determined.

For sequencing of the TCRbeta CDR3 region, genomic DNA was extracted from the sorted cells. The immunoSEQ Assay was used for sequencing of TCRbeta CDR3 regions. The table was pulled from immuneACCESS by TCRdb, which kept in-frame rearrangements only. Such tables lose some clones; where checked, under half of the loss comes from unresolved V genes, and the rest has no known cause. The sample has some 99,000 clones on record, about 83% of them singletons. The top ten clones comprise about 0.5% of the sample. Between the V and J ends, shortened by 3 bases and 8 bases respectively, the junction contains 11 bases. From the cysteine through the phenylalanine, the CDR3 covers 13 amino acids. Only the CDR3 region is kept as DNA, spanning 39 bases read in frame from base 1. The germline V gene (reference sequence) gives CDR1 as LNHDA and CDR2 as SQIVND. As to this clone: Its specific antigen is unknown. The record has no base qualities; no much larger clone is one base away.

Patients with autoimmune disease history or receiving systemic immunosuppression were excluded from the trial. Peripheral blood for TCR sequencing was collected from all dose cohorts at baseline, on cycle 4 day 1, and on cycle 7 day 1. Samples came from an open-label, multicenter, first-in-human phase I dose-escalation trial of ivuxolimab. Adults with locally advanced or metastatic melanoma, renal cell carcinoma, hepatocellular carcinoma or head and neck squamous cell carcinoma were enrolled in the trial. CD4+ and CD8+ T cells were sorted separately from peripheral blood before TCR sequencing. This TCR was recovered from an adult with an advanced solid tumor such as melanoma, head and neck, liver or kidney cancer. The sequenced sample was CD4+ or CD8+ T cells sorted from blood, obtained in a trial of the OX40 agonist ivuxolimab. The chain was built from TRBV19 and TRBJ2-1; no confident D gene assignment can be made. The CDR3 reads as follows: CASSMNPGYEQFF. Read as DNA, the sequence is TGTGCCAGTAGTATGAATCCCGGTTATGAGCAGTTCTTC. Full variable domain (CDR3 extended with the reference TRBV19 and TRBJ2-1 proteins): DGGITQSPKYLFRKEGQNVTLSCEQNLNHDAMYWYRQDPGQGLRLIYYSQIVNDFQKGDIAEGYSVSREKKESFPLTVTSAQKNPTAFYLCASSMNPGYEQFFGPGTRLTVL.